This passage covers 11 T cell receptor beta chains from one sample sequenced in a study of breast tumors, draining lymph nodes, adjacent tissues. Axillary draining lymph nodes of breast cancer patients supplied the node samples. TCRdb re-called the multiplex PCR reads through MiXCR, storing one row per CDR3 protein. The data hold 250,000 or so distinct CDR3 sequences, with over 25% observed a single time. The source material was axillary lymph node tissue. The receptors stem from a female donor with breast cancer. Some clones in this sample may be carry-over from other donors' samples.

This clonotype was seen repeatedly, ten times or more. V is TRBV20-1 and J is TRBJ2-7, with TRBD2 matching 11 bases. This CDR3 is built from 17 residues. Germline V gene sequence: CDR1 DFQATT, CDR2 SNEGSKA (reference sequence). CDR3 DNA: TGCAGCCCCCTGCTAGCGGGAGGAGCCCCCTCAAAGGACGAGCAGTACTTC. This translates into CSPLLAGGAPSKDEQYF.

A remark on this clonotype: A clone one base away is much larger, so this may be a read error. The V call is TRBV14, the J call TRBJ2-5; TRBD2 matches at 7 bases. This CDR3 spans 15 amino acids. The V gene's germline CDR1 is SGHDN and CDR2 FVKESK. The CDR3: CASSLASGGTETPYF. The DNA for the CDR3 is TGTGCCAGCAGCCTCGCTAGCGGAGGGACGGAGACCCCGTACTTC.

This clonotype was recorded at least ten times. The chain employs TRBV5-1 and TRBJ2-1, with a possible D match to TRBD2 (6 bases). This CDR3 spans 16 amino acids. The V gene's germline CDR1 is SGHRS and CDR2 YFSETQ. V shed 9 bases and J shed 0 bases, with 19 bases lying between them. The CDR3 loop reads CATTGGGASSYNEQFF. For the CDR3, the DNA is TGCGCCACCACCGGAGGAGGGGCCAGCTCCTACAATGAGCAGTTCTTC.

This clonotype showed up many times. CDR3 loop: CSASSGWSNQPQHF. CDR3 sequence (DNA): TGCAGTGCTAGTTCTGGGTGGAGCAATCAGCCCCAGCATTTT. The J gene is TRBJ1-5, the V gene TRBV20-1; D is ambiguous. Germline V gives CDR1 DFQATT, CDR2 SNEGSKA (reference sequence). CDR3 length: 14 residues. The V and J ends lost 3 bases and 1 base respectively, with 10 bases between them.

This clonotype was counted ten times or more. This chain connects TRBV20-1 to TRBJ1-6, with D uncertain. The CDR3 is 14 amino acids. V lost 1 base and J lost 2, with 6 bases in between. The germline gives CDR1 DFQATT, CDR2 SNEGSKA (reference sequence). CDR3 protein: CSARAQTYNSPLHF. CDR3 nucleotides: TGCAGTGCTAGAGCCCAGACCTATAATTCACCCCTCCACTTT.

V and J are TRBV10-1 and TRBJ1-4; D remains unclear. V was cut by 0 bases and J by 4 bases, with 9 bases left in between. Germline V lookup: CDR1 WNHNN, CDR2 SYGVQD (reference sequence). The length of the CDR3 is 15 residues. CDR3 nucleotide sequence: TGCGCCAGCAGTGAGTCGGACGTCGGTAATGAAAAACTGTTTTTT. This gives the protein CASSESDVGNEKLFF.

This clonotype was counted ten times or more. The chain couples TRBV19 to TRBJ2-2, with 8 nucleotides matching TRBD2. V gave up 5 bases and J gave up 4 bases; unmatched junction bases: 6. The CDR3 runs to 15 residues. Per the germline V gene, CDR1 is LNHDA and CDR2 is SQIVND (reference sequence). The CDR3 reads CASSQGTSSTGELFF. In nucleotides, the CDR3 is TGTGCCAGTAGTCAAGGGACTAGTAGCACCGGGGAGCTGTTTTTT.

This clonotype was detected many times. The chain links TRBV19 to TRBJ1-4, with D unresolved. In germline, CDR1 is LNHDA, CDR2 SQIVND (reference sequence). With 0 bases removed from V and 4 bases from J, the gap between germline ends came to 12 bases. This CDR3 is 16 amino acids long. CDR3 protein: CASSIDLEDGNEKLFF. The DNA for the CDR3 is TGTGCCAGTAGTATAGATCTAGAGGACGGTAATGAAAAACTGTTTTTT.

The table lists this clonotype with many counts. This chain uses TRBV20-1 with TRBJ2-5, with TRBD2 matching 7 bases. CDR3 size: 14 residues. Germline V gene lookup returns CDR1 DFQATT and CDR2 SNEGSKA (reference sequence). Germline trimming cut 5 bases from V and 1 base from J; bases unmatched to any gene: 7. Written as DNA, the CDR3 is TGCAGTGCTGGCCTACTAGCGTTCCAAGAGACCCAGTACTTC. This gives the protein CSAGLLAFQETQYF.

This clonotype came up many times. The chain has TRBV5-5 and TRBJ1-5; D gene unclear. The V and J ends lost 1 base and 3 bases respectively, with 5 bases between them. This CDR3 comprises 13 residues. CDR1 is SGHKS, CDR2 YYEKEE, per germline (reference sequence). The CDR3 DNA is TGTGCCAGCAGCTTGACCCCCAATCAGCCCCAGCATTTT. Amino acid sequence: CASSLTPNQPQHF.

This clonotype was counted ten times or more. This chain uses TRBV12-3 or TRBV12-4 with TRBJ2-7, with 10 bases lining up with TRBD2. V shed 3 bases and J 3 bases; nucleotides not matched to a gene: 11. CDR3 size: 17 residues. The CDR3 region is CASSFSASGSGDYEQYF. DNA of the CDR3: TGTGCCAGCAGTTTCTCGGCTAGCGGGAGTGGAGACTACGAGCAGTACTTC.